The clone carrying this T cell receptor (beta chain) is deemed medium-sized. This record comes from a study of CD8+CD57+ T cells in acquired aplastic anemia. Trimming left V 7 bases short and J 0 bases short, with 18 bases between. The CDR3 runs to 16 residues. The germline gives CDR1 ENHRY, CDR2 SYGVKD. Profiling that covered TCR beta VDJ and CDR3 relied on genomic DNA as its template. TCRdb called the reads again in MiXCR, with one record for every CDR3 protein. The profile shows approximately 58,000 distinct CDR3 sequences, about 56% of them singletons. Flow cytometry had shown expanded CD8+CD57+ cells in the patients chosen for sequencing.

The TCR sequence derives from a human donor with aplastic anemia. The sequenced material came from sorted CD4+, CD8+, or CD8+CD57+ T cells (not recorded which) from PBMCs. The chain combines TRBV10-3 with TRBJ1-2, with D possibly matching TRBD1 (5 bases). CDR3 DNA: TGTGCCATCACCGGGGACTCGAACTTAGCTAACTATGGCTACACCTTC. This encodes CAITGDSNLANYGYTF.